These 9 T cell receptor beta chains share one sample of origin, sequenced in a study of shared clonotypes between healthy human individuals. Generated by immunoSEQ multiplex PCR, the TCRdb table keeps only in-frame clones and is missing some. The sample contains 2 million to 2.5 million clones, approximately 95% of which appear only once. Sequencing used naive CD4+ T cells from PBMCs. Noted subset: CD45RA+ positively selected. The receptors here all came from a man aged 18 to 30 in good health. Some clones in this sample may be carry-over from other donors' samples.

The chain employs TRBV9 and TRBJ2-1; D not certain. Looked up from germline, CDR1 is SGDLS and CDR2 is YYNGEE. The CDR3 is made up of 14 amino acids. Trimming took 4 bases from V and 0 from J, leaving 8 bases between them. This CDR3 reads CASSPYLSYNEQFF. In nucleotides, the CDR3 is TGTGCCAGCAGCCCCTATCTCTCCTACAATGAGCAGTTCTTC.

The gene calls are TRBV7-8 and TRBJ2-5, with 7 bases aligning to TRBD1. V gave up 5 bases and J gave up 0 bases; unmatched junction bases: 15. The germline V gene has CDR1 SGHVS and CDR2 FQNEAQ. The length of the CDR3 is 18 residues. CDR3 sequence (DNA): TGTGCCAGCAGCCTATCGTTAACTTCGACAGGGTACCAAGAGACCCAGTACTTC. Translating gives CASSLSLTSTGYQETQYF.

This chain uses TRBV30 with TRBJ2-3; D remains unclear. There are 13 residues in the CDR3. CDR1 is GTSNPN, CDR2 SVGIG, per germline (reference sequence). The V and J ends lost 0 bases and 8 bases respectively, with 12 bases between them. CDR3 in amino acids: CAWSVLGSVTQYF. The CDR3 DNA reads as TGTGCCTGGAGTGTTCTGGGAAGCGTTACGCAGTATTTT.

This chain joins TRBV6-1 and TRBJ2-3, with 7 bases matching TRBD2. The CDR3 is 14 residues long. Per the germline V gene, CDR1 is MNHNS and CDR2 is SASEGT. Losses at the gene ends were 8 bases for V and 5 bases for J; bases not matched to a gene: 10. CDR3 in amino acids: CASFFSRGIDTQYF. The DNA of the CDR3 is TGTGCCAGCTTTTTCTCGCGGGGGATAGATACGCAGTATTTT.

The chain is built from TRBV5-6 and TRBJ2-3; D is ambiguous. The germline V and J ends were trimmed by 4 bases and 2 bases, with 8 bases remaining between them. This CDR3 comprises 13 residues. The germline CDR1 and CDR2 sequences are SGHDT and YYEEEE. CDR3: CASSGRFTDTQYF. CDR3 nucleotides: TGTGCCAGCAGCGGCCGATTCACAGATACGCAGTATTTT.

This chain joins TRBV16 and TRBJ2-7, with D tentatively TRBD1 (5 bases). Trimming removed 4 bases at V and 2 bases at J, with 18 bases between. Germline values: CDR1 KGHSY, CDR2 FQNENV. CDR3 length: 16 residues. The CDR3 nucleotides read TGTGCCAGCAGCCCTGTGACAGACAGACCACCCTACGAGCAGTACTTC. Protein product: CASSPVTDRPPYEQYF.

This chain uses TRBV19 with TRBJ2-1; D remains ambiguous. CDR1 is LNHDA, CDR2 SQIVND, per germline (reference sequence). This CDR3 contains 14 residues. Trimming stripped 1 base from V and 8 bases from J, with 12 bases between. CDR3 protein: CASSIGYGYDEQFF. The CDR3 DNA sequence: TGTGCCAGTAGTATAGGGTACGGGTATGATGAGCAGTTCTTC.

This sequence joins TRBV27 and TRBJ1-1, with D possibly matching TRBD1 (5 bases). CDR1 is MNHEY, CDR2 SMNVEV, per germline (reference sequence). The CDR3 has 14 amino acids. V was pared by 1 base and J by 8 bases, with 14 bases between. CDR3 DNA sequence: TGTGCCAGCAGTTTATTGGGGGGGTACCAGGAAGCTTTCTTT. It encodes CASSLLGGYQEAFF.

V gene TRBV28 combines with J gene TRBJ2-2, with 15 bases lining up with TRBD2. The CDR3 is made up of 16 amino acids. The germline gives CDR1 MDHEN, CDR2 SYDVKM. V lost 5 bases, J lost 5 bases, and 3 bases stayed unmatched. This chain's CDR3 is CASSVGTSGRTGELFF. The CDR3 nucleotides are TGTGCCAGCAGTGTTGGGACTAGCGGGAGGACCGGGGAGCTGTTTTTT.